This TCR beta chain was identified in a study of human T cells and chemical hapten exposure. Study-level information: The patients were mostly female; they had alopecia areata, totalis or universalis.

Individual cDNA molecules each carried unique molecular identifiers attached by the library. MiXCR, run by TCRdb on the RACE reads, gives a single entry per CDR3 protein. The repertoire has 55,000 to 75,000 distinct CDR3 sequences, over 10% of them found once; the top ten carry 2.4%. Stated time point: patch test 3, about 24 weeks after DPC sensitization. The treatment: therapeutic diphenylcyclopropenone sensitization with weekly scalp DPC. The study drew its donors from alopecia patients who were 18 to 70 years old and suitable for DPC. This clonotype was seen ten or more times. CDR3 length: 15 amino acids. Germline trimming cut 6 bases from V and 3 bases from J; bases unmatched to any gene: 6. Germline CDR1 and CDR2: MNHEY and SVGEGT.

The source material was whole blood, sampled in connection with sensitization to the hapten diphenylcyclopropenone (DPC). The chain links TRBV6-2 or TRBV6-3 to TRBJ2-3, with 10 positions matching TRBD1. The sequence derives from a man younger than 40 with alopecia areata. Some clones in this sample may be carry-over from other donors' samples. CDR3 residues: CASREGTGDTDTQYF. CDR3 nucleotide sequence: TGTGCCAGCAGAGAAGGGACAGGGGATACAGATACGCAGTATTTT.